The 32 T cell receptor beta chains listed next were all sequenced from one sample in a study of a mutant IDH1 vaccine in newly diagnosed glioma. These receptors lack a known antigen. Described time point: week 47, end of study. All doses held 300 ug of mutant IDH1 20-mer peptide, with topical imiquimod. TCRdb keeps only in-frame clones here, not all; method: immunoSEQ multiplex PCR. Of 50,000 or so clones in the sample, around 85% were seen once. This material consisted of PBMCs, taken from a glioma patient whose treatment included an IDH1 peptide vaccine. The source is a woman aged 25 to 39 with glioma. Some clones in this sample may be carry-over from other donors' samples.

This CDR3 reads CASSSGGSYEQYF. In DNA form, the CDR3 reads TGTGCCAGCAGCTCCGGGGGCTCCTACGAGCAGTACTTC. The rearrangement links TRBV5-6 to TRBJ2-7; D might be TRBD2 (6 bases). With 3 bases removed from V and 0 bases from J, the gap between germline ends came to 7 bases. This CDR3 region has 13 residues. Germline V gene data show CDR1 as SGHDT and CDR2 as YYEEEE.

This clone turned up a few times. The chain couples TRBV11-2 to TRBJ1-1; D might be TRBD1 (5 bases). This CDR3 comprises 14 residues. The V gene's germline CDR1 is SGHAT and CDR2 FQNNGV. Trimming pared 5 bases from V and 5 bases from J, leaving 15 bases between. CDR3 sequence reads: CASSTSKGWTEAFF. The CDR3 DNA reads TGTGCCAGCAGCACCAGTAAGGGGTGGACTGAAGCTTTCTTT.

V gene TRBV18 combines with J gene TRBJ1-4, with 9 bases identical to TRBD1. The CDR3 extends over 15 amino acids. Germline V gives CDR1 KGHSH, CDR2 LQKENI. V gave up 4 bases and J gave up 8 bases; unmatched junction bases: 8. The CDR3 DNA reads TGTGCCAGCTCACTGCAGACAGGGGGTGAGGAAAAACTGTTTTTT. Its translation is CASSLQTGGEEKLFF.

V gene TRBV10-3 combines with J gene TRBJ2-3; TRBD1 might be the D (5 bases). The CDR3 contains 14 residues. Trimming removed 6 bases at V and 2 bases at J, with 12 bases between. Germline V gene sequence: CDR1 ENHRY, CDR2 SYGVKD. The CDR3, as DNA: TGTGCCATCAGGAAGGGGCAAAACACAGATACGCAGTATTTT. Translating gives CAIRKGQNTDTQYF.

The genes are TRBV28 and TRBJ1-2; tentatively, D is TRBD1 (5 bases). The CDR3 sequence is 14 residues long. Trimming removed 10 bases from V and 2 bases from J, with 17 bases in between. Looked up from germline, CDR1 is MDHEN and CDR2 is SYDVKM. As DNA, the CDR3 is TGTGCCACCATCGTTGGGGACGGGAACTATGGCTACACCTTC. Its translation is CATIVGDGNYGYTF.

The chain couples TRBV28 to TRBJ2-7; no clear D. Germline CDR1 reads MDHEN; CDR2 reads SYDVKM. With 2 bases removed from V and 1 base from J, the gap between germline ends came to 6 bases. The length of the CDR3 is 13 residues. The CDR3 sequence is CASSLGGSYEQYF. As DNA, the CDR3 is TGTGCCAGCAGTTTAGGCGGTTCCTACGAGCAGTACTTC.

The V and J genes are TRBV6-1 and TRBJ2-1; 11 nucleotides align to TRBD2. The V segment lost 2 bases and the J segment 4 bases; nucleotides outside the gene matches: 13. The germline gives CDR1 MNHNS, CDR2 SASEGT. CDR3 size: 19 residues. CDR3 nucleotides: TGTGCCAGCAGTGAAATAGTTGAGGTACTAGCGGGAGTTTACAATGAGCAGTTCTTC. Protein: CASSEIVEVLAGVYNEQFF.

This chain links TRBV19 with TRBJ2-5; D is undetermined. V gave up 5 bases and J gave up 5 bases, with 12 bases separating them. Germline CDR1 reads LNHDA; CDR2 reads SQIVND (reference sequence). CDR3 length equals 13 residues. In DNA, the CDR3 is TGTGCCAGTAGTTGGGCCCCCGGGGAGACCCAGTACTTC. This gives the protein CASSWAPGETQYF. The variable domain in full, with the rest retrieved from reference TRBV19 and TRBJ2-5, is DGGITQSPKYLFRKEGQNVTLSCEQNLNHDAMYWYRQDPGQGLRLIYYSQIVNDFQKGDIAEGYSVSREKKESFPLTVTSAQKNPTAFYLCASSWAPGETQYFGPGTRLLVL.

The chain carries TRBV9 and TRBJ2-7; possibly TRBD2 for D (5 bases). This CDR3 region has 14 residues. CDR1 SGDLS and CDR2 YYNGEE come from the germline V gene. V was pared by 4 bases and J by 1 base, with 12 bases between. CDR3 region: CASSPRTESYEQYF. DNA for the CDR3: TGTGCCAGCAGCCCCCGGACTGAATCCTACGAGCAGTACTTC.

The chain links TRBV18 to TRBJ2-7; 10 bases are shared with TRBD2. The CDR3 extends over 16 amino acids. The ends lost 0 bases at V and 1 base at J; junction bases unmatched: 3. Germline V CDR1 and CDR2: KGHSH, LQKENI. This CDR3 reads CASSPPSGRESYEQYF. The CDR3 DNA sequence: TGTGCCAGCTCACCACCCAGCGGGAGGGAGTCCTACGAGCAGTACTTC.

This clone appeared a single time. This rearrangement joins TRBV7-9 to TRBJ2-3; TRBD1 aligns across 7 bases. V lost 5 bases and J lost 5; bases outside the gene matches: 13. CDR3 length: 16 amino acids. Germline-derived CDR1 and CDR2 are SEHNR and FQNEAQ (reference sequence). This chain's CDR3 is CASSTTGDLHRDTQYF. The CDR3 DNA is TGTGCCAGCAGCACTACAGGGGACCTTCACAGAGATACGCAGTATTTT.

The chain is built from TRBV19 and TRBJ1-1; D is unresolved. V lost 1 base and J lost 1, with 7 bases in between. Germline CDR1 reads LNHDA; CDR2 reads SQIVND (reference sequence). The CDR3 consists of 14 residues. CDR3 sequence reads: CASSIGPTNTEAFF. For the CDR3, the DNA is TGTGCCAGTAGTATAGGACCGACGAACACTGAAGCTTTCTTT.

The J gene is TRBJ2-7, the V gene TRBV25-1; 9 nucleotides agree with TRBD1. Germline values: CDR1 MGHDK, CDR2 SYGVNS. The CDR3 totals 13 residues. V was pared by 4 bases and J by 7 bases, with 5 bases of the junction left unmatched. The DNA of the CDR3 is TGTGCCAGCAGTGCACAGGGGGCAAAAGAGCAGTACTTC. It yields the protein CASSAQGAKEQYF.

The chain is built from TRBV2 and TRBJ1-4; maybe TRBD1 (6 bases). V lost 6 bases and J 1 base, leaving 9 bases between the germline ends. CDR1 and CDR2 (germline): SNHLY, FYNNEI. This CDR3 is 14 amino acids long. As DNA, the CDR3 is TGTGCCAGCAGGCCGGACAGAACTAATGAAAAACTGTTTTTT. It yields the protein CASRPDRTNEKLFF.

V usage is TRBV5-5 and J usage is TRBJ1-2; 9 bases map to TRBD1. Germline V gives CDR1 SGHKS, CDR2 YYEKEE (reference sequence). CDR3 size: 15 residues. J lost 6 bases, V lost 4 bases, and 10 bases had no gene match. Written as DNA, the CDR3 is TGTGCCAGCAGCGTGCAGACAGGGGGAAGGAATGGCTACACCTTC. It encodes CASSVQTGGRNGYTF.

This chain links TRBV10-3 with TRBJ2-3; the D is unclear. The CDR3 has 14 residues. The ends were cut back, 7 bases at V and 0 bases at J, with 11 bases in the middle. CDR1 ENHRY and CDR2 SYGVKD come from the germline V gene. CDR3 protein: CAITDGDSTDTQYF. The CDR3 DNA sequence: TGTGCCATCACGGACGGAGATAGCACAGATACGCAGTATTTT.

This chain joins TRBV14 and TRBJ2-7; 7 bases line up with TRBD1. This CDR3 comprises 15 residues. Trimming at V came to 4 bases and at J to 2 bases, leaving 8 bases not matched to a gene. Germline values: CDR1 SGHDN, CDR2 FVKESK. The chain's CDR3 is CASSPLRDSAYEQYF. DNA for the CDR3: TGTGCCAGCAGCCCCCTTCGGGACAGCGCCTACGAGCAGTACTTC.

This rearrangement joins TRBV6-6 to TRBJ2-1, with no clear D. Germline CDR1 and CDR2: MNHNY and SVGAGI (reference sequence). The V and J ends lost 6 bases and 8 bases respectively, with 8 bases between them. The CDR3 is 11 residues long. CDR3 amino acids: CASSPDYEQFF. CDR3 coding DNA: TGTGCCAGCAGCCCCGACTATGAGCAGTTCTTC.

This rearrangement joins TRBV14 to TRBJ2-7; 8 bases line up with TRBD1. CDR1 is SGHDN and CDR2 is FVKESK in the germline V gene. This CDR3 has 15 amino acids. J gave up 3 bases and V 4 bases, and 8 bases lay outside the gene matches. The CDR3: CASSRGPTGGYEQYF. The CDR3 DNA is TGTGCCAGCAGCCGAGGCCCCACAGGGGGCTACGAGCAGTACTTC.

CDR3 residues: CASSLGGQGRGFDEQYF. In DNA form, the CDR3 reads TGTGCCAGCAGCTTAGGGGGGCAGGGGCGCGGATTTGACGAGCAGTACTTC. The chain uses TRBV7-9 and TRBJ2-7; D is possibly TRBD1 (6 bases). The V end was cut by 1 base, the J end by 5 bases, with 21 bases between. Germline V gives CDR1 SEHNR, CDR2 FQNEAQ (reference sequence). The CDR3 contains 17 residues. The full variable domain, completed using reference TRBV7-9 and TRBJ2-7, is DTGVSQNPRHKITKRGQNVTFRCDPISEHNRLYWYRQTLGQGPEFLTYFQNEAQLEKSRLLSDRFSAERPKGSFSTLEIQRTEQGDSAMYLCASSLGGQGRGFDEQYFGPGTRLTVT.

This chain connects TRBV6-5 to TRBJ1-3; TRBD1 is a possible D gene (5 bases). The CDR3 loop spans 15 amino acids. The ends were cut back, 2 bases at V and 4 bases at J, with 12 bases in the middle. Germline CDR1 and CDR2: MNHEY and SVGAGI. This CDR3 is CASSYAAGRGNTIYF. CDR3 DNA: TGTGCCAGCAGTTACGCGGCAGGGCGAGGAAACACCATATATTTT.

V and J are TRBV9 and TRBJ1-4, with D tentatively TRBD1 (5 bases). Germline V gene sequence: CDR1 SGDLS, CDR2 YYNGEE. The CDR3 has 15 amino acids. Trimming took 0 bases from V and 7 from J, leaving 13 bases between them. The chain's CDR3 is CASSVEVRDGEKLFF. The DNA of the CDR3 is TGTGCCAGCAGCGTAGAGGTACGGGACGGTGAAAAACTGTTTTTT.

The CDR3 region has the DNA TGTGCCAGCAGCTCGGATGACAGGGCCTACGAGCAGTACTTC. Its translation is CASSSDDRAYEQYF. This chain joins TRBV7-6 and TRBJ2-7, with 7 bases aligning to TRBD1. This CDR3 is 14 amino acids long. Germline V gives CDR1 SGHVS, CDR2 FNYEAQ. The junction had 5 bases not matched to a gene; V was cut back by 4 bases and J by 2 bases.

The rearrangement joins TRBV27 to TRBJ2-7; 10 positions agree with TRBD2. Germline V gene data show CDR1 as MNHEY and CDR2 as SMNVEV (reference sequence). The ends lost 6 bases at V and 4 bases at J; junction bases unmatched: 12. This CDR3 has 16 amino acids. The CDR3 sequence is CASRTGAGGPLYEQYF. The CDR3 nucleotides are TGTGCCAGCAGAACCGGAGCGGGAGGGCCACTTTACGAGCAGTACTTC.

V gene TRBV2 combines with J gene TRBJ1-2; D not certain. V lost 6 bases and J lost 3, with 14 bases in between. The CDR3 spans 14 residues. CDR1 is SNHLY, CDR2 FYNNEI, per germline. As DNA, the CDR3 is TGTGCCAGCAGGTACGAGGGCGGCCACTATGGCTACACCTTC. It specifies CASRYEGGHYGYTF.

This sequence joins TRBV5-1 and TRBJ2-6; D unclear. Trimming removed 5 bases from V and 0 bases from J, with 6 bases in between. The germline gives CDR1 SGHRS, CDR2 YFSETQ. The length of the CDR3 is 14 residues. DNA for the CDR3: TGCGCCAGCAGGACCCCCTCTGGGGCCAACGTCCTGACTTTC. Amino acids: CASRTPSGANVLTF.

In nucleotides, the CDR3 is TGTGCCAGCAGTTATCAGGGGTCTTTAGCTAACTATGGCTACACCTTC. Translating it yields CASSYQGSLANYGYTF. This chain links TRBV27 with TRBJ1-2; TRBD1 might be the D (6 bases). Trimming stripped 4 bases from V and 0 bases from J, with 15 bases between. The length of the CDR3 is 16 residues. The germline gives CDR1 MNHEY, CDR2 SMNVEV (reference sequence).

In nucleotides, the CDR3 is TGTGCCAGCAGCCAACCCGGGGGGCTTGGCTATGGCTACACCTTC. Translation gives CASSQPGGLGYGYTF. The chain is built from TRBV4-2 and TRBJ1-2; D is possibly TRBD1 (6 bases). Germline-derived CDR1 and CDR2 are LGHNA and YNFKEQ. V was trimmed by 2 bases and J by 4 bases, leaving 14 bases between them. The CDR3 sequence is 15 residues long.

The V call is TRBV10-1, the J call TRBJ1-1; 7 positions match TRBD1. Germline values: CDR1 WNHNN, CDR2 SYGVQD (reference sequence). There are 14 residues in the CDR3. Trimming removed 5 bases from V and 5 bases from J; junction bases left unmatched: 8. This CDR3 reads CASSLDRLWTEAFF. The CDR3 DNA sequence: TGCGCCAGCAGTCTGGACAGGCTGTGGACTGAAGCTTTCTTT.

The chain recombines TRBV7-8 with TRBJ1-2; D gene ambiguous. CDR1 and CDR2 from the germline V gene are SGHVS and FQNEAQ. Trimming took 1 base from V and 0 from J, leaving 18 bases between them. This CDR3 spans 18 amino acids. This CDR3 reads CASSLVRRHHLANYGYTF. The CDR3 DNA reads as TGTGCCAGCAGCTTAGTGAGGCGCCACCATCTCGCTAACTATGGCTACACCTTC.

This sequence joins TRBV14 and TRBJ1-5; tentative D call: TRBD1 (5 bases). CDR3 length equals 22 residues. V lost 2 bases and J 4 bases, leaving 33 bases between the germline ends. Looked up from germline, CDR1 is SGHDN and CDR2 is FVKESK. CDR3 in DNA: TGTGCCAGCAGCCAAACCCCCGGTTGGGCTCCACATTGGGCGGCAGGGAATCAGCCCCAGCATTTT. Translation gives CASSQTPGWAPHWAAGNQPQHF.

The chain recombines TRBV7-9 with TRBJ2-7, with 7 nucleotides matching TRBD1. From germline, CDR1 is SEHNR and CDR2 FQNEAQ (reference sequence). This CDR3 spans 14 amino acids. V gave up 4 bases and J gave up 2 bases; unmatched junction bases: 5. The CDR3 nucleotides are TGTGCCAGCAGCTCCAGACAGGGAACCTACGAGCAGTACTTC. It specifies CASSSRQGTYEQYF.